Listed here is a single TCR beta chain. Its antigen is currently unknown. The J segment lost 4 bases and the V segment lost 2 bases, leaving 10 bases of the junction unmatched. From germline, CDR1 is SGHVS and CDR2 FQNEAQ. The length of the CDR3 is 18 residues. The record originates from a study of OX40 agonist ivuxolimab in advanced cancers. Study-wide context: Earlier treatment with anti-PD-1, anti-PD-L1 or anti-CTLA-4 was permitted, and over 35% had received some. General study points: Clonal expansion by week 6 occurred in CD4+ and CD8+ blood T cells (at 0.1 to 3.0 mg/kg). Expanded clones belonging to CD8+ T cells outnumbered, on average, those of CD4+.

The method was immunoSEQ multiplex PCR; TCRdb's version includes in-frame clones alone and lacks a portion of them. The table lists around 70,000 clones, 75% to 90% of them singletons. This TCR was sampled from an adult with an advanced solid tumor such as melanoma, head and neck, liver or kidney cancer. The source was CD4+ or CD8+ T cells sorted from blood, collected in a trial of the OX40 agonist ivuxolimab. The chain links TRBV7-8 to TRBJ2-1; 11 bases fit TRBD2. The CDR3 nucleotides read TGTGCCAGCAGCTTACGTGCTAGGCCTAGCGGGGGGTACAATGAGCAGTTCTTC. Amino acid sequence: CASSLRARPSGGYNEQFF.